This T cell receptor (beta chain) was recorded in a study of response to subunit inactivated influenza vaccine. TCRdb redid the calling of the RT-PCR reads with MiXCR, one entry per CDR3 protein. The repertoire includes approximately 730,000 distinct CDR3 sequences, approximately 15% of them detected once, and around 7% sits in the top ten. In regard to this clonotype: Its antigen is not identified.

Study-level results: The authors suggested that every seasonal influenza vaccination recruits few new T cells.

The TCR comes from a man in his fifties or sixties who received an inactivated influenza vaccine. Source: PBMCs from blood, taken 14 days before vaccination.

Here the CDR3 DNA reads TGCGCCAGCAGCTTGGCAGGGAACGGTGGCTACACCTTC. It yields the protein CASSLAGNGGYTF. The V call is TRBV5-1, the J call TRBJ1-2; a weak D match, TRBD1 (5 bases). Germline values: CDR1 SGHRS, CDR2 YFSETQ. V was clipped by 0 bases and J by 7 bases, with 10 bases between them. The CDR3 runs to 13 residues.